Each of the 29 T cell receptor beta chains below was sequenced from the same sample in a study of siplizumab effects on memory and regulatory T cells. Produced via immunoSEQ multiplex PCR; TCRdb's table is partial and in-frame only. The data contain approximately 52,000 clones, about 97% of them singletons. The sequenced material came from naive CD4+ T cells sorted from blood. These receptors were obtained from a human donor in good health.

A single count supports this clone. The rearrangement uses TRBV5-8 and TRBJ2-5; TRBD2 matches at 10 bases. The CDR3 runs to 14 residues. CDR1 and CDR2 (germline): SGHTS, YDEGEE. The ends lost 1 base at V and 5 bases at J; junction bases unmatched: 2. In DNA form, the CDR3 reads TGTGCCAGCAGCTTGTTAGCGGGAGGTGAGACCCAGTACTTC. The encoded protein is CASSLLAGGETQYF.

The rearrangement uses TRBV19 and TRBJ2-6, with D unresolved. Germline CDR1 reads LNHDA; CDR2 reads SQIVND (reference sequence). The CDR3 sequence is 18 residues long. Trimming cost V 3 bases and J 0 bases, with 15 bases left between them. The CDR3: CASSILGQVGSGANVLTF. The CDR3 DNA is TGTGCCAGTAGTATTCTCGGGCAGGTCGGCTCTGGGGCCAACGTCCTGACTTTC.

This chain connects TRBV9 to TRBJ2-5; D is tentatively TRBD1 or TRBD2 (5 bases each). The V gene lost 8 bases and the J gene lost 3 bases, with 11 bases spanning the gap. From germline, CDR1 is SGDLS and CDR2 YYNGEE. The CDR3 runs 12 residues. Written as DNA, the CDR3 is TGTGCCAGGGGGGATAACGAAGAGACCCAGTACTTC. Protein sequence: CARGDNEETQYF.

This chain joins TRBV28 and TRBJ1-3; 10 bases line up with TRBD1. There are 16 residues in the CDR3. Germline assignment: CDR1 MDHEN and CDR2 SYDVKM. Trimming cost V 6 bases and J 3 bases; bases outside gene matches: 8. CDR3 loop: CASSSQTGGIGNTIYF. The CDR3 nucleotides read TGTGCCAGCAGCTCCCAGACAGGGGGCATTGGAAACACCATATATTTT.

V and J are TRBV10-3 and TRBJ2-7, with 8 bases matching TRBD2. This CDR3 is 14 amino acids long. V lost 3 bases, J lost 5 bases, and 6 bases stayed unmatched. Per the germline V gene, CDR1 is ENHRY and CDR2 is SYGVKD. The CDR3 region has the DNA TGTGCCATCAGTGACCCGGGGGGGCAGGACGAGCAGTACTTC. The encoded protein is CAISDPGGQDEQYF.

The J gene is TRBJ2-3, the V gene TRBV5-4, with 7 bases matching TRBD2. After removal of 4 bases from V and 3 bases from J, the junction contained 11 bases not matched to a gene. The germline gives CDR1 SGHNT, CDR2 YYREEE (reference sequence). CDR3 length: 16 amino acids. CDR3 bases: TGTGCCAGCAGCATTGGATCGCGGGAGTTTACAGATACGCAGTATTTT. Translated: CASSIGSREFTDTQYF.

The chain joins TRBV13 to TRBJ2-7; D uncertain. The CDR3 extends over 13 amino acids. Trimming took off 6 bases at V and 7 bases at J, with 16 bases between the two ends. The germline V gene encodes CDR1 PRHDT and CDR2 FYEKMQ (reference sequence). Written as DNA, the CDR3 is TGTGCCAGCAGGGCCCGCGGACGCCAGGAGCAGTACTTC. Protein sequence: CASRARGRQEQYF.

The chain is built from TRBV25-1 and TRBJ1-1; TRBD1 aligns across 7 bases. This CDR3 comprises 15 residues. With V trimmed by 8 bases and J by 1 base, 10 bases remained unmatched. In germline, CDR1 is MGHDK, CDR2 SYGVNS. This CDR3 is CASQKGNRGNTEAFF. In DNA, the CDR3 is TGTGCCAGCCAAAAGGGGAACAGGGGGAACACTGAAGCTTTCTTT.

CDR3 sequence reads: CATANTDTQYF. The CDR3 DNA is TGTGCCACCGCAAACACAGATACGCAGTATTTT. The chain couples TRBV7-8 to TRBJ2-3; D unclear. V lost 10 bases and J lost 2, with 7 bases in between. Germline CDR1 SGHVS, CDR2 FQNEAQ. This CDR3 spans 11 amino acids.

V gene TRBV19 combines with J gene TRBJ2-7; tentative D call: TRBD2 (5 bases). V dropped 5 bases and J dropped 4 bases, with 18 bases sitting between them. CDR1 is LNHDA, CDR2 SQIVND, per germline (reference sequence). The CDR3 has 15 residues. The CDR3 region is CASSSTGNTPYEQYF. CDR3 nucleotides: TGTGCCAGTAGTTCGACCGGGAACACACCTTACGAGCAGTACTTC.

The CDR3 coding sequence is TGTGCCAGCAGCTTAGGGCCTAGCTGGGGTCGCGAGCAGTACTTC. Translation gives CASSLGPSWGREQYF. The V and J genes are TRBV7-3 and TRBJ2-7; D may be TRBD2 (5 bases). Germline V gene lookup returns CDR1 SGHTA and CDR2 FQGTGA. The V gene lost 2 bases and the J gene lost 6 bases, with 17 bases spanning the gap. This CDR3 spans 15 amino acids.

The CDR3 coding sequence is TGTGCCATCAGTGCCGCGGGAAGACAAGAGACCCAGTACTTC. It is translated as CAISAAGRQETQYF. The rearrangement joins TRBV10-3 to TRBJ2-5; possible D gene TRBD2, 6 bases. The CDR3 sequence is 14 residues long. Germline loops: CDR1 ENHRY, CDR2 SYGVKD. Trimming stripped 4 bases from V and 2 bases from J, with 11 bases between.

J is TRBJ1-2 and V is TRBV30, with 10 bases matching TRBD1. Germline trimming cut 5 bases from V and 2 bases from J; bases unmatched to any gene: 17. Germline V gene lookup returns CDR1 GTSNPN and CDR2 SVGIG (reference sequence). The CDR3 runs to 18 residues. This CDR3 reads CAWAGEVRTGGLNYGYTF. In DNA form, the CDR3 reads TGTGCCTGGGCGGGCGAAGTTAGGACAGGGGGGCTGAACTATGGCTACACCTTC. Using reference TRBV30 and TRBJ1-2 for the parts outside the CDR3, the full variable domain is SQTIHQWPATLVQPVGSPLSLECTVEGTSNPNLYWYRQAAGRGLQLLFYSVGIGQISSEVPQNLSASRPQDRQFILSSKKLLLSDSGFYLCAWAGEVRTGGLNYGYTFGSGTRLTVV.

The chain links TRBV10-3 to TRBJ2-7; 11 nucleotides align to TRBD1. The CDR3 sequence is 15 residues long. Trimming removed 5 bases from V and 5 bases from J; junction bases left unmatched: 8. Germline V gene lookup returns CDR1 ENHRY and CDR2 SYGVKD. Written as DNA, the CDR3 is TGTGCCATCAGTTCCCGAGGGGACAGGGGGAACGAGCAGTACTTC. This gives the protein CAISSRGDRGNEQYF.

The J gene is TRBJ2-7, the V gene TRBV6-5; 12 positions match TRBD1. The CDR3 totals 15 residues. V dropped 5 bases and J dropped 7; count of bases not matched to a gene: 9. Per germline, CDR1 MNHEY and CDR2 SVGAGI. The CDR3 nucleotides read TGTGCCAGCAGTCTTCCGGGACAGGGGGCTCGAGAGCAGTACTTC. Translated: CASSLPGQGAREQYF.

The genes are TRBV7-8 and TRBJ2-3; D perhaps matches TRBD1 (6 bases). This CDR3 spans 16 amino acids. CDR1 is SGHVS and CDR2 is FQNEAQ in the germline V gene. The V gene lost 5 bases and the J gene lost 2 bases, with 17 bases spanning the gap. The DNA of the CDR3 is TGTGCCAGCAGCCTTTGGACAGTAGATACCACAGATACGCAGTATTTT. Protein sequence: CASSLWTVDTTDTQYF. The full variable domain, with the rest looked up from reference TRBV7-8 and TRBJ2-3, is GAGVSQSPRYKVAKRGQDVALRCDPISGHVSLFWYQQALGQGPEFLTYFQNEAQLDKSGLPSDRFFAERPEGSVSTLKIQRTQQEDSAVYLCASSLWTVDTTDTQYFGPGTRLTVL.

This chain connects TRBV30 to TRBJ2-3; TRBD1 matches 10 bases. Looked up from germline, CDR1 is GTSNPN and CDR2 is SVGIG (reference sequence). V dropped 2 bases and J dropped 2; count of bases not matched to a gene: 4. The CDR3 covers 15 residues. The CDR3 protein is CAWSIGTGDTDTQYF. The CDR3 DNA reads as TGTGCCTGGAGTATAGGGACAGGGGACACAGATACGCAGTATTTT.

The chain carries TRBV4-1 and TRBJ1-2; D not certain. Per germline, CDR1 MGHRA and CDR2 YSYEKL. The CDR3 covers 14 residues. Trimming stripped 0 bases from V and 5 bases from J, with 10 bases between. CDR3 sequence (DNA): TGCGCCAGCAGCCAAGATCTTAGGACTTATGGCTACACCTTC. It translates to CASSQDLRTYGYTF.

This chain links TRBV5-1 with TRBJ2-7; 10 bases match TRBD2. CDR3 size: 15 residues. Trimming removed 4 bases from V and 5 bases from J; junction bases left unmatched: 9. CDR1 is SGHRS and CDR2 is YFSETQ in the germline V gene. The CDR3 spells CASSQREGWGNEQYF. The CDR3 DNA reads as TGCGCCAGCAGCCAGCGGGAGGGCTGGGGGAACGAGCAGTACTTC.

CDR3 residues: CASIPAQGAFTDTQYF. The CDR3 nucleotides are TGTGCCAGCATCCCCGCACAGGGGGCATTCACAGATACGCAGTATTTT. The genes are TRBV28 and TRBJ2-3, with 9 bases lining up with TRBD1. The CDR3 runs 16 residues. Germline CDR1 reads MDHEN; CDR2 reads SYDVKM. Unmatched junction bases numbered 10, after V lost 7 bases and J lost 2 bases.

The rearrangement joins TRBV7-2 to TRBJ1-1, with D perhaps matching TRBD1 (5 bases). Germline-derived CDR1 and CDR2 are SGHTA and FQGNSA. The CDR3 spans 15 residues. V shed 2 bases and J shed 0 bases, with 10 bases lying between them. The DNA of the CDR3 is TGTGCCAGCAGCTTACAGGGCGGATTGAACACTGAAGCTTTCTTT. Encoded protein: CASSLQGGLNTEAFF.

The chain carries TRBV7-9 and TRBJ1-2; 10 bases are shared with TRBD1. The CDR3 sequence is 16 residues long. In germline, CDR1 is SEHNR, CDR2 FQNEAQ (reference sequence). The J segment lost 1 base and the V segment lost 5 bases, leaving 7 bases of the junction unmatched. CDR3 region: CASSATGQGFNYGYTF. In nucleotides, the CDR3 is TGTGCCAGCAGCGCGACGGGACAGGGGTTTAACTATGGCTACACCTTC. The full variable domain, rest sourced from reference TRBV7-9 and TRBJ1-2, is DTGVSQNPRHKITKRGQNVTFRCDPISEHNRLYWYRQTLGQGPEFLTYFQNEAQLEKSRLLSDRFSAERPKGSFSTLEIQRTEQGDSAMYLCASSATGQGFNYGYTFGSGTRLTVV.

The rearrangement joins TRBV9 to TRBJ2-2; maybe TRBD2 (6 bases). Trimming took off 2 bases at V and 4 bases at J, with 15 bases between the two ends. In germline, CDR1 is SGDLS, CDR2 YYNGEE. This CDR3 has 16 residues. CDR3 sequence reads: CASSVSGTASTGELFF. DNA of the CDR3: TGTGCCAGCAGCGTGAGTGGGACTGCAAGCACCGGGGAGCTGTTTTTT.

This chain joins TRBV30 and TRBJ2-1; no definite D call. In germline, CDR1 is GTSNPN, CDR2 SVGIG (reference sequence). V was clipped by 0 bases and J by 11 bases, with 8 bases between them. The CDR3 runs 11 residues. The DNA of the CDR3 is TGTGCCTGGAGTGTAAGGTCGCAGCAGTTCTTC. It encodes CAWSVRSQQFF.

V is TRBV28 and J is TRBJ2-3; D tentatively fits TRBD1 or TRBD2 (5 bases each). V lost 6 bases, J lost 0 bases, and 13 bases lay in between. This CDR3 has 15 residues. Germline CDR1 is MDHEN and CDR2 is SYDVKM. Here the CDR3 reads CASRAAGASTDTQYF. The CDR3 DNA is TGTGCCAGCAGAGCGGCTGGGGCAAGCACAGATACGCAGTATTTT.

This rearrangement joins TRBV29-1 to TRBJ1-1, with a weak D call TRBD1 (6 bases). Germline V gene lookup returns CDR1 SQVTM and CDR2 ANQGSEA. V lost 5 bases to trimming and J lost 4 bases, with 14 bases between them. The CDR3 sequence is 13 residues long. Here the CDR3 reads CSVPNTGITEAFF. The CDR3, as DNA: TGCAGCGTTCCAAACACAGGGATCACTGAAGCTTTCTTT.

V and J are TRBV5-8 and TRBJ2-7, with 12 nucleotides matching TRBD2. Germline V gene sequence: CDR1 SGHTS, CDR2 YDEGEE. The CDR3 has 15 amino acids. With 0 bases clipped from V and 5 bases from J, the junction kept 3 bases outside the gene matches. CDR3 in DNA: TGTGCCAGCAGCTTGGGACTAGCGGGAGCCCACGAGCAGTACTTC. As protein: CASSLGLAGAHEQYF.

The chain is built from TRBV5-6 and TRBJ2-5, with 7 bases matching TRBD2. CDR1 SGHDT and CDR2 YYEEEE come from the germline V gene. The J segment lost 5 bases and the V segment lost 1 base, leaving 5 bases of the junction unmatched. The CDR3 loop spans 14 amino acids. The CDR3 nucleotides are TGTGCCAGCAGCTTGACCTCCGGGGGGGAGACCCAGTACTTC. It translates to CASSLTSGGETQYF.

The chain is built from TRBV5-4 and TRBJ2-2, with D possibly called TRBD1 or TRBD2 (6 bases each). The CDR3 has 15 amino acids. The germline V and J ends were trimmed by 0 bases and 8 bases, with 14 bases remaining between them. Per germline, CDR1 SGHNT and CDR2 YYREEE (reference sequence). CDR3 region: CASSLVGGAVGELFF. In DNA, the CDR3 is TGTGCCAGCAGCTTGGTCGGGGGCGCGGTAGGGGAGCTGTTTTTT.